This T cell receptor beta chain is drawn from a study of radiation and T cells in renal cell carcinoma. The assay was immunoSEQ multiplex PCR, and TCRdb's table has in-frame clones only and misses some. The repertoire holds some 120,000 clones, approximately 80% seen once, with approximately 2% in the top ten. This clone has a handful of counts. V lost 4 bases and J lost 8; bases outside the gene matches: 4. Germline values: CDR1 SGHVS, CDR2 FNYEAQ. The CDR3 has 13 amino acids. Time point described: blood 2 weeks post-SBRT. Treatment given: 15 Gy SBRT to primary tumor, nephrectomy 4 weeks later. The sequence was obtained from an older woman with renal cell carcinoma. This sequence joins TRBV7-6 and TRBJ2-1; TRBD1 matches at 8 bases. This specimen was blood, taken from a patient whose treatment included radiotherapy and nephrectomy. CDR3 nucleotide sequence: TGTGCCAGCAGCTCTTCAGGGGGCTATGAGCAGTTCTTC. Amino acids: CASSSSGGYEQFF.